This T cell receptor beta chain was identified in a study of T cell changes during pregnancy in multiple sclerosis. The protocol was immunoSEQ multiplex PCR, while the TCRdb copy is restricted to in-frame clones and leaves out a portion. The sample carries 70,000 to 100,000 clones, over 80% recorded once. The junction had 6 bases not matched to a gene; V was cut back by 7 bases and J by 5 bases. CDR1 SNHLY and CDR2 FYNNEI come from the germline V gene. The CDR3 runs 13 residues. The sequencing used peripheral blood, collected in the first trimester of pregnancy. The chain uses TRBV2 and TRBJ2-5; TRBD2 agrees at 8 bases. The source of this sequence is a female donor with multiple sclerosis, enrolled in a pregnancy study. The CDR3 DNA reads TGTGCCAGCAAGGGTAGCGGGGTCGAGACCCAGTACTTC. Translated, it gives CASKGSGVETQYF.